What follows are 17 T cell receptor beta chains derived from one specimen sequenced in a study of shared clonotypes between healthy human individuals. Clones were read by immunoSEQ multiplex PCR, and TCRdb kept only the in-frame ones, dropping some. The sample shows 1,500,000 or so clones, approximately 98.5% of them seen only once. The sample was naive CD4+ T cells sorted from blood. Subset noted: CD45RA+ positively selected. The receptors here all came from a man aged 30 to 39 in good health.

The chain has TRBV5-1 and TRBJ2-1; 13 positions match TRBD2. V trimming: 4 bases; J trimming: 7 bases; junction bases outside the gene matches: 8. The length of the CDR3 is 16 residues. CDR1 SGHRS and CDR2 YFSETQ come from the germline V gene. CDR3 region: CASSPRTSGSRNEQFF. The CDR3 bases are TGCGCCAGCAGCCCGCGGACTAGCGGGAGCCGTAATGAGCAGTTCTTC. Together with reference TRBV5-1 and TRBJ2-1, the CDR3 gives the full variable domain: KAGVTQTPRYLIKTRGQQVTLSCSPISGHRSVSWYQQTPGQGLQFLFEYFSETQRNKGNFPGRFSGRQFSNSRSEMNVSTLELGDSALYLCASSPRTSGSRNEQFFGPGTRLTVL.

The CDR3 nucleotides read TGTGCCAGCAGCCGGGCCCCGGACAGGGTTACTGAAGCTTTCTTT. Its translation is CASSRAPDRVTEAFF. The chain employs TRBV7-3 and TRBJ1-1; 8 bases align to TRBD1. The germline CDR1 and CDR2 sequences are SGHTA and FQGTGA. Trimming removed 5 bases from V and 5 bases from J; junction bases left unmatched: 10. The CDR3 has 15 residues. Drawing the rest from reference TRBV7-3 and TRBJ1-1, the complete variable domain is GAGVSQTPSNKVTEKGKYVELRCDPISGHTALYWYRQSLGQGPEFLIYFQGTGAADDSGLPNDRFFAVRPEGSVSTLKIQRTERGDSAVYLCASSRAPDRVTEAFFGQGTRLTVV.

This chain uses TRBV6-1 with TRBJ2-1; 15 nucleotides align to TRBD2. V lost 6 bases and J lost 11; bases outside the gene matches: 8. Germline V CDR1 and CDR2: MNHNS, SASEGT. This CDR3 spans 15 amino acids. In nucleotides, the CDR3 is TGTGCCAGCAGGGGGACTAGCGGGAGGAGAGGCCAGCAGTTCTTC. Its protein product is CASRGTSGRRGQQFF.

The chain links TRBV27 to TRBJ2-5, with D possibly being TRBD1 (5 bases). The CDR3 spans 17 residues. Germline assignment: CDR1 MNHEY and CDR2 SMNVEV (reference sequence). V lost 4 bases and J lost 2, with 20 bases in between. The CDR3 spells CASSSGQGRVRQETQYF. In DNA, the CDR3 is TGTGCCAGCAGTTCTGGTCAGGGAAGGGTAAGACAAGAGACCCAGTACTTC.

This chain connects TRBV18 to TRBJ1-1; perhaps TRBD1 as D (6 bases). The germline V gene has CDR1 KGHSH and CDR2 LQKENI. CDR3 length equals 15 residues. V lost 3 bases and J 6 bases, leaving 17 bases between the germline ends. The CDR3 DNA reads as TGTGCCAGCTCACCTACGACCCTAGGGGGTTCTGAAGCTTTCTTT. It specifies CASSPTTLGGSEAFF.

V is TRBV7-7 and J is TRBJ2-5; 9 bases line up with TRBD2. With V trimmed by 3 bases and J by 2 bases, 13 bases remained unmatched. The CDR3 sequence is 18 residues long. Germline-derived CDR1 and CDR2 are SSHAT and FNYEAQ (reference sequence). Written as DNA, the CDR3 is TGTGCCAGCAGCTTGGCCATGTCTAGCGGGGCGCTTCAAGAGACCCAGTACTTC. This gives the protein CASSLAMSSGALQETQYF.

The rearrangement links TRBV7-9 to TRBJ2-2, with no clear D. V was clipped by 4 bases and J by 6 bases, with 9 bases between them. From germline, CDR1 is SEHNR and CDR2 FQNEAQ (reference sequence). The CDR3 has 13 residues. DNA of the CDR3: TGTGCCAGCAGCTGGGCCCGAGCCGGGGAGCTGTTTTTT. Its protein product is CASSWARAGELFF.

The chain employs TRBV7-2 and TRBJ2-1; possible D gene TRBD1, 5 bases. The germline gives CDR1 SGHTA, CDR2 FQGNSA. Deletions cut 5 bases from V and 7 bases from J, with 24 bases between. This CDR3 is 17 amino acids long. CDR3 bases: TGTGCCAGCAGCGGGTCCCGGACACTACCCCGACCTAATGAGCAGTTCTTC. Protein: CASSGSRTLPRPNEQFF.

For the CDR3, the DNA is TGTGCCAGCAGCTTGGATGAGGGGCAGCCCCAGCATTTT. Translated, it gives CASSLDEGQPQHF. The gene calls are TRBV5-4 and TRBJ1-5, with D possibly being TRBD1 (5 bases). Germline loops: CDR1 SGHNT, CDR2 YYREEE (reference sequence). This CDR3 comprises 13 residues. The V gene lost 0 bases and the J gene lost 7 bases, with 8 bases spanning the gap. The whole variable domain, remainder taken from reference TRBV5-4 and TRBJ1-5, is ETGVTQSPTHLIKTRGQQVTLRCSSQSGHNTVSWYQQALGQGPQFIFQYYREEENGRGNFPPRFSGLQFPNYSSELNVNALELDDSALYLCASSLDEGQPQHFGDGTRLSIL.

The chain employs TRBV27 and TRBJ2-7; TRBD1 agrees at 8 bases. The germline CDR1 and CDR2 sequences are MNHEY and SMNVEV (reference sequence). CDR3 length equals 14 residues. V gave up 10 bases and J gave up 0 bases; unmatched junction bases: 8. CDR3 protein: CATHPDRDSYEQYF. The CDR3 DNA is TGTGCCACCCACCCGGACAGGGACTCCTACGAGCAGTACTTC.

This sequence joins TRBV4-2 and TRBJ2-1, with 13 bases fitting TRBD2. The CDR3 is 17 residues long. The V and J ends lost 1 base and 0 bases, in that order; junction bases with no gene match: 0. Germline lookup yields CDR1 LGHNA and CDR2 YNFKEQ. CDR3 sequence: CASSQGTSGSSYNEQFF. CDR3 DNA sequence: TGTGCCAGCAGCCAAGGGACTAGCGGGAGCTCCTACAATGAGCAGTTCTTC.

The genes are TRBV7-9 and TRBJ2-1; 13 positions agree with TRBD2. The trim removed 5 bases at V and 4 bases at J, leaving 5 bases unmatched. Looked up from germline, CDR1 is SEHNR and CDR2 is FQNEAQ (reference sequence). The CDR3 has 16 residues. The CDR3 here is CASSPRLAGGYNEQFF. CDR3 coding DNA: TGTGCCAGCAGCCCTAGACTAGCGGGAGGATACAATGAGCAGTTCTTC. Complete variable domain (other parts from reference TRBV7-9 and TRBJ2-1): DTGVSQNPRHKITKRGQNVTFRCDPISEHNRLYWYRQTLGQGPEFLTYFQNEAQLEKSRLLSDRFSAERPKGSFSTLEIQRTEQGDSAMYLCASSPRLAGGYNEQFFGPGTRLTVL.

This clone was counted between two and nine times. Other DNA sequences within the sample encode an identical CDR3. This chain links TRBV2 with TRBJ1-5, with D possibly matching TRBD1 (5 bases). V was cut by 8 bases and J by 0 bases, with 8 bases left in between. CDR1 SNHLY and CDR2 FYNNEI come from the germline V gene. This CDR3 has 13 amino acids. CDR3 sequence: CASGGDSNQPQHF. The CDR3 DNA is TGTGCCAGCGGGGGGGATAGCAATCAGCCCCAGCATTTT. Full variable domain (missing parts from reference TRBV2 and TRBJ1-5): EPEVTQTPSHQVTQMGQEVILRCVPISNHLYFYWYRQILGQKVEFLVSFYNNEISEKSEIFDDQFSVERPDGSNFTLKIRSTKLEDSAMYFCASGGDSNQPQHFGDGTRLSIL.

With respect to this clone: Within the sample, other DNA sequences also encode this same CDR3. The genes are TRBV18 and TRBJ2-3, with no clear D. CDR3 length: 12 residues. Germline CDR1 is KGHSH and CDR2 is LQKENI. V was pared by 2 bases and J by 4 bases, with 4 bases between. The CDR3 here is CASSPSPDTQYF. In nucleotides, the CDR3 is TGTGCCAGCTCACCATCCCCAGATACGCAGTATTTT.

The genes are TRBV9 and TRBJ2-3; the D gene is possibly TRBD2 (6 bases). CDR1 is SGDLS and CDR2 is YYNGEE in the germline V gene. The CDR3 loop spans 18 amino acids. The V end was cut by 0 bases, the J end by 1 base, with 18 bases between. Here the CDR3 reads CASSVGRYRGSGTDTQYF. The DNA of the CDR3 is TGTGCCAGCAGCGTAGGTCGGTACCGGGGGTCAGGCACAGATACGCAGTATTTT.

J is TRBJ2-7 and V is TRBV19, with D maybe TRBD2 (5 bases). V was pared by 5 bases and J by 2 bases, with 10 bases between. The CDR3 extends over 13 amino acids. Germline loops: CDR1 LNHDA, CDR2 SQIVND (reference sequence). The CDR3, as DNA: TGTGCCAGTAGTTCACTAGGGACCTACGAGCAGTACTTC. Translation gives CASSSLGTYEQYF.

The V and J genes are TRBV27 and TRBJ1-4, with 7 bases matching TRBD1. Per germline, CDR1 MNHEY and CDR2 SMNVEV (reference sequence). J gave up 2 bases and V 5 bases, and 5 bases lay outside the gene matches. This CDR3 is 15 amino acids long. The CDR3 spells CASSATGQTNEKLFF. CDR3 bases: TGTGCCAGCAGTGCGACGGGACAGACTAATGAAAAACTGTTTTTT. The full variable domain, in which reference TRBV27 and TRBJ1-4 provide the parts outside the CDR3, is EAQVTQNPRYLITVTGKKLTVTCSQNMNHEYMSWYRQDPGLGLRQIYYSMNVEVTDKGDVPEGYKVSRKEKRNFPLILESPSPNQTSLYFCASSATGQTNEKLFFGSGTQLSVL.